These T cell receptor beta chains were read from a single sample in a study of blood T cell repertoires in COVID-19. TCRdb keeps only in-frame clones here, not all; method: immunoSEQ multiplex PCR. The sample lists 250,000 or so clones, roughly 86% occurring once. Sequenced input: peripheral blood. The receptor source for this set is a woman in her twenties or thirties with acute or convalescent COVID-19. Each CDR3 is given with its conserved first and last residue. Each record gives: V gene, clone size, J gene, CDR3 protein. Clone size is given for some rows only: seen once, a few or many times, or a class if the clone is expanded.

TRBV11-2	NA	TRBJ2-7	CASSMIAGGVDEQYF
TRBV4-2	NA	TRBJ2-1	CASSQPNYNEQFF
TRBV11-2	NA	TRBJ2-7	CASSFRRGAYEQYF
TRBV4-1	NA	TRBJ2-3	CASSQRLSGTDTQYF
TRBV11-3	NA	TRBJ1-6	CASSPRTGNSPLHF
TRBV5-8	NA	TRBJ2-6	CASSSEGQIGANVLTF
TRBV27	NA	TRBJ1-6	CASRFGGNNSPLHF
TRBV15	once	TRBJ2-3	CATSSDSGSVSDTQYF
TRBV24-1	once	TRBJ2-1	CATSDTPGQGSYNEQFF
TRBV6-4	NA	TRBJ2-3	CASSDRGHRTDTQYF
TRBV12-5	NA	TRBJ2-4	CASGLVSQGAGLAGVRIAKNIQYF
TRBV7-2	NA	TRBJ2-1	CASSLTDKKQFF
TRBV6-4	NA	TRBJ2-3	CASQRTSGDPDTQYF
TRBV3-1/TRBV3-2	NA	TRBJ1-5	CASSQDGAGAQPQHF
TRBV10-3	NA	TRBJ2-7	CAISESSEQYF
TRBV27	NA	TRBJ2-1	CASSSGTSYNEQFF
TRBV19	NA	TRBJ1-5	CASSIFPDQPQHF
TRBV9	once	TRBJ1-1	CASTRGGAWSTEAFF
TRBV11-3	NA	TRBJ2-7	CASSLTGQSYEQYF
TRBV19	NA	TRBJ1-1	CASSQDLNTEAFF
TRBV19	NA	TRBJ1-1	CASIALTEAFF
TRBV7-2	NA	TRBJ2-2	CASSLAGLAGLFF
TRBV29-1	NA	TRBJ1-2	CSIDRANYGYTF
TRBV6-6	NA	TRBJ2-1	CASSHRGGMGSGRSNEQFF
TRBV12-3/TRBV12-4	NA	TRBJ2-3	CASSLAAADTQYF
TRBV10-3	once	TRBJ1-3	CAIGTVSGNTIYF
TRBV9	NA	TRBJ2-2	CASSAGVGVAGLNTGELFF
TRBV27	NA	TRBJ2-3	CATRRQAVYSSTDTQYF
TRBV5-1	once	TRBJ2-5	CASSPQGGQETQYF
TRBV11-2	NA	TRBJ2-7	CASSLAGTQYEQYF
TRBV6-5	NA	TRBJ1-2	CASLEDRGHGYTF
TRBV9	NA	TRBJ1-6	CASSSGQGARTPLHF
TRBV9	NA	TRBJ2-7	CASSVDSERGIYEQYF
TRBV9	NA	TRBJ1-6	CASSVDRGANSPLHF
TRBV21-1	NA	TRBJ2-2	CASTAGNTGELFF
TRBV29-1	NA	TRBJ1-3	CSVKGGYGGNTIYF
TRBV7-8	NA	TRBJ2-3	CASSYPSGRGTQYF
TRBV15	NA	TRBJ1-3	CATSPRTAGNTIYF
TRBV7-2	NA	TRBJ2-5	CASSAIPPWTDQETQYF
TRBV4-3	NA	TRBJ2-1	CASSQDTPGSSYNEQFF
TRBV19	once	TRBJ2-2	CASNARTGYTGELFF
TRBV14	NA	TRBJ1-6	CASAQASALHF
TRBV7-2	NA	TRBJ2-7	CASSLAQEQYF
TRBV30	NA	TRBJ2-5	CAFTGTENQETQYF
TRBV5-1	NA	TRBJ2-5	CASHQLAGSGETQYF
TRBV7-2	NA	TRBJ1-6	CASSRDSHRLSPLHF
TRBV5-6	NA	TRBJ2-2	CASSLVDRGGTGELFF
TRBV10-1	NA	TRBJ2-1	CASSGSGVTYNEQFF
TRBV6-2/TRBV6-3	NA	TRBJ2-5	CASSTSGVRETQYF
TRBV19	once	TRBJ2-6	CASSIEGAGANVLTF
TRBV7-6	NA	TRBJ2-1	CASSLGQTSAYNEQFF
TRBV27	NA	TRBJ2-7	CASSLLAGGLYEQYF
TRBV7-9	few	TRBJ1-5	CASSEGGGTGGINQPQHF
TRBV7-2	NA	TRBJ2-3	CASSLDNTSGTQYF